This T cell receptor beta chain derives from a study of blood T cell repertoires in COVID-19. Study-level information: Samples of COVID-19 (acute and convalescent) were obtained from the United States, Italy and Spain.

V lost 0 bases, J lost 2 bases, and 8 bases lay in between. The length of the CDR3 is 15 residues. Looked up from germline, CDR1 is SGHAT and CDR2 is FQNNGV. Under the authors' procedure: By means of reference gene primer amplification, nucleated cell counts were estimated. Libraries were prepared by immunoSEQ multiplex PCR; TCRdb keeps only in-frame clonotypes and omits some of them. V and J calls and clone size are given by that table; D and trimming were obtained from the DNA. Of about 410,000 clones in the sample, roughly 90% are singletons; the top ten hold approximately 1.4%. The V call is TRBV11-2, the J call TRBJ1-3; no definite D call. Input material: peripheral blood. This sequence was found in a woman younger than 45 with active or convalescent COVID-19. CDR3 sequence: CASSLDRATGNTIYF. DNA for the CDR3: TGTGCCAGCAGCTTAGATCGAGCTACTGGAAACACCATATATTTT.